The 22 T cell receptor beta chains in this list originate from one sample, sequenced in a study of blood T cell repertoires in COVID-19. The assay was immunoSEQ multiplex PCR, and TCRdb's table has in-frame clones only and misses some. The sample consists of about 73,000 clones, roughly 80% of them appearing once. Material: peripheral blood. The source is a woman between 55 and 75 years old with acute or convalescent COVID-19.

The V and J genes are TRBV5-1 and TRBJ1-2, with TRBD1 identical over 8 bases. Losses at the gene ends were 2 bases for V and 0 bases for J; bases not matched to a gene: 9. Germline CDR1 reads SGHRS; CDR2 reads YFSETQ. The CDR3 has 17 residues. The CDR3: CASSFTQGAIPNYGYTF. In nucleotides, the CDR3 is TGCGCCAGCAGCTTCACTCAGGGGGCGATCCCTAACTATGGCTACACCTTC.

V is TRBV6-6 and J is TRBJ2-5, with no clear D. Germline values: CDR1 MNHNY, CDR2 SVGAGI (reference sequence). CDR3 length: 14 residues. V was shortened by 2 bases and J by 4 bases, with 11 bases between the two germline ends. The DNA for the CDR3 is TGTGCCAGCAGTTACCCCGAACAACGAGAGACCCAGTACTTC. Amino acid sequence: CASSYPEQRETQYF.

The V and J genes are TRBV28 and TRBJ1-6; a weak D match, TRBD1 (6 bases). The ends were cut back, 4 bases at V and 13 bases at J, with 20 bases in the middle. Germline V gene lookup returns CDR1 MDHEN and CDR2 SYDVKM. CDR3 size: 15 residues. CDR3 bases: TGTGCCAGCAGTTCCCTGCCTCGACAGGACGGGCCCCTCCACTTT. Residues: CASSSLPRQDGPLHF.

The chain combines TRBV2 with TRBJ2-2; 8 nucleotides match TRBD1. This CDR3 region has 15 residues. The J segment lost 3 bases and the V segment lost 7 bases, leaving 7 bases of the junction unmatched. CDR1 SNHLY and CDR2 FYNNEI come from the germline V gene. CDR3 sequence: CASKRQGSDTGELFF. The CDR3, as DNA: TGTGCCAGCAAAAGACAGGGGTCTGACACCGGGGAGCTGTTTTTT.

The V and J genes are TRBV6-5 and TRBJ1-5; 9 bases are shared with TRBD1. From germline, CDR1 is MNHEY and CDR2 SVGAGI. The CDR3 covers 15 residues. Trimming cost V 8 bases and J 7 bases; bases outside gene matches: 12. CDR3: CASAPSGTGKQPQHF. The CDR3 DNA sequence: TGTGCCAGCGCTCCCTCCGGGACAGGGAAACAGCCCCAGCATTTT.

This clone was seen once. V usage is TRBV6-5 and J usage is TRBJ1-3; 10 nucleotides line up with TRBD1. The CDR3 extends over 14 amino acids. The trim removed 7 bases at V and 8 bases at J, leaving 8 bases unmatched. Germline V gene data show CDR1 as MNHEY and CDR2 as SVGAGI. The CDR3, as DNA: TGTGCCAGCAAGGGACAGGGGAGAGGGGACACCATATATTTT. Residues: CASKGQGRGDTIYF.

This rearrangement joins TRBV7-9 to TRBJ2-7; 7 bases agree with TRBD1. V shed 7 bases, J shed 7 bases, and the junction held 10 bases outside the gene matches. Germline loops: CDR1 SEHNR, CDR2 FQNEAQ (reference sequence). The CDR3 is made up of 13 amino acids. The DNA of the CDR3 is TGTGCCAGCATCACGACAGGGACCGGGGAGCAGTACTTC. This sequence encodes CASITTGTGEQYF. Complete variable domain (other parts from reference TRBV7-9 and TRBJ2-7): DTGVSQNPRHKITKRGQNVTFRCDPISEHNRLYWYRQTLGQGPEFLTYFQNEAQLEKSRLLSDRFSAERPKGSFSTLEIQRTEQGDSAMYLCASITTGTGEQYFGPGTRLTVT.

This clone has only one observation. This chain uses TRBV3-1 (or the pseudogene TRBV3-2) with TRBJ1-2, with 7 bases that match TRBD1. The V gene's germline CDR1 is LGHDT and CDR2 YNNKEL (reference sequence). The CDR3 spans 15 residues. Unmatched junction bases numbered 15, after V lost 6 bases and J lost 8 bases. CDR3 sequence reads: CASSPTGERSRGYTF. CDR3 nucleotide sequence: TGTGCCAGCAGTCCTACAGGGGAGAGGTCGCGAGGCTACACCTTC.

This sequence joins TRBV6-5 and TRBJ2-1; 9 bases map to TRBD2. This CDR3 is 15 amino acids long. Germline V gene lookup returns CDR1 MNHEY and CDR2 SVGAGI. V was clipped by 6 bases and J by 4 bases; unmatched bases: 7. The DNA of the CDR3 is TGTGCCAGCAGAACCGGGACTAGCCCGTACAATGAGCAGTTCTTC. The encoded protein is CASRTGTSPYNEQFF.

The chain recombines TRBV21-1 with TRBJ2-1; the DNA was not compared with TRBD2, the D call given in the table. TRBV21-1 is a pseudogene locus. The CDR3 has 14 residues. The CDR3 loop reads CASTLAAFYNEQFF. The DNA of the CDR3 is TGTGCCAGCACCCTAGCGGCTTTCTACAATGAGCAGTTCTTC.

The chain is built from TRBV18 and TRBJ1-3; no clear D. The CDR3 is made up of 17 amino acids. V lost 0 bases and J 4 bases, leaving 16 bases between the germline ends. Germline values: CDR1 KGHSH, CDR2 LQKENI. The CDR3 sequence is CASSPPSVQRRGNTIYF. The CDR3 DNA follows: TGTGCCAGCTCACCACCGTCGGTCCAACGTCGAGGAAACACCATATATTTT.

This clone showed up just a few times. The CDR3 protein is CASSRNTGTEAFF. CDR3 DNA sequence: TGTGCCAGCAGCCGAAACACGGGCACTGAAGCTTTCTTT. The chain recombines TRBV11-1 with TRBJ1-1, with D hard to call. Germline assignment: CDR1 SGHAT and CDR2 FQDESV (reference sequence). The V and J ends lost 5 bases and 4 bases respectively, with 11 bases between them. The CDR3 length is 13 residues.

The chain is built from TRBV15 and TRBJ2-3; D uncertain. This CDR3 region has 13 residues. Germline CDR1 LNHNV, CDR2 YYDKDF (reference sequence). V lost 5 bases, J lost 8 bases, and 14 bases lay in between. Here the CDR3 reads CATSQNQEGTQYF. In DNA, the CDR3 is TGTGCCACCAGCCAAAATCAGGAAGGTACGCAGTATTTT.

The J gene is TRBJ2-2, the V gene TRBV5-1; D is ambiguous. V shed 1 base and J shed 1 base, with 8 bases lying between them. In germline, CDR1 is SGHRS, CDR2 YFSETQ. This CDR3 spans 15 amino acids. Written as DNA, the CDR3 is TGCGCCAGCAGCTTGTCTCCCTTGAACACCGGGGAGCTGTTTTTT. This encodes CASSLSPLNTGELFF. The full variable domain, with the rest looked up from reference TRBV5-1 and TRBJ2-2, is KAGVTQTPRYLIKTRGQQVTLSCSPISGHRSVSWYQQTPGQGLQFLFEYFSETQRNKGNFPGRFSGRQFSNSRSEMNVSTLELGDSALYLCASSLSPLNTGELFFGEGSRLTVL.

The V and J genes are TRBV5-1 and TRBJ2-3; maybe TRBD2 (5 bases). Germline CDR1 is SGHRS and CDR2 is YFSETQ. The CDR3 is 14 amino acids. V was pared by 0 bases and J by 5 bases, with 10 bases between. CDR3 protein: CASSLALERDTQYF. The DNA for the CDR3 is TGCGCCAGCAGCTTGGCACTAGAAAGAGATACGCAGTATTTT.

The rearrangement links TRBV2 to TRBJ1-1; TRBD1 might be the D (6 bases). V lost 7 bases to trimming and J lost 3 bases, with 18 bases between them. Germline V gene data show CDR1 as SNHLY and CDR2 as FYNNEI. The CDR3 extends over 15 amino acids. CDR3 sequence reads: CASKPFTGWDTEAFF. The CDR3 DNA sequence: TGTGCCAGCAAGCCCTTTACAGGGTGGGACACTGAAGCTTTCTTT.

This chain links TRBV30 with TRBJ2-7; D uncertain. V gave up 1 base and J gave up 7 bases, with 11 bases separating them. The V gene's germline CDR1 is GTSNPN and CDR2 SVGIG (reference sequence). This CDR3 spans 12 amino acids. The CDR3 spells CAWSDSMKEQYF. CDR3 nucleotide sequence: TGTGCCTGGAGTGACAGTATGAAAGAGCAGTACTTC.

The chain couples TRBV19 to TRBJ1-2; D might be TRBD1 (5 bases). Germline V gene sequence: CDR1 LNHDA, CDR2 SQIVND (reference sequence). There are 13 residues in the CDR3. The germline V and J ends were trimmed by 6 bases and 1 base, with 9 bases remaining between them. CDR3 amino acids: CASRDMDNYGYTF. The CDR3 DNA follows: TGTGCCAGTAGGGACATGGATAACTATGGCTACACCTTC.

This clone was seen a few times. The chain combines TRBV4-1 with TRBJ1-5; D may be TRBD1 (5 bases). V gave up 1 base and J gave up 1 base, with 8 bases separating them. There are 15 residues in the CDR3. Germline V CDR1 and CDR2: MGHRA, YSYEKL. The CDR3 DNA reads as TGCGCCAGCAGCCAAGGTCAGGGAAGCAATCAGCCCCAGCATTTT. It encodes CASSQGQGSNQPQHF.

The chain joins TRBV5-1 to TRBJ2-1, with 8 positions matching TRBD2. The J segment lost 3 bases and the V segment lost 3 bases, leaving 5 bases of the junction unmatched. CDR1 SGHRS and CDR2 YFSETQ come from the germline V gene. The CDR3 length is 15 residues. The CDR3 nucleotides are TGCGCCAGCAGCTCCTTAGCGGGGAACTACAATGAGCAGTTCTTC. It encodes CASSSLAGNYNEQFF.

The V and J genes are TRBV18 and TRBJ1-1; 8 nucleotides match TRBD1. The length of the CDR3 is 15 residues. The germline CDR1 and CDR2 sequences are KGHSH and LQKENI. With 6 bases clipped from V and 3 bases from J, the junction kept 9 bases outside the gene matches. CDR3 DNA: TGTGCCAGCTCCCAAAGACCGGACAGGGACACTGAAGCTTTCTTT. It translates to CASSQRPDRDTEAFF. Filled out from reference TRBV18 and TRBJ1-1, the complete variable domain reads NAGVMQNPRHLVRRRGQEARLRCSPMKGHSHVYWYRQLPEEGLKFMVYLQKENIIDESGMPKERFSAEFPKEGPSILRIQQVVRGDSAAYFCASSQRPDRDTEAFFGQGTRLTVV.

The chain uses TRBV6-5 and TRBJ2-5, with TRBD2 as a possible D gene (7 bases). The CDR3 extends over 15 amino acids. V was trimmed by 8 bases and J by 1 base, leaving 17 bases between them. Germline loops: CDR1 MNHEY, CDR2 SVGAGI. This CDR3 reads CASLSAGAGQETQYF. The CDR3 DNA sequence: TGTGCCAGCCTATCTGCGGGGGCGGGCCAAGAGACCCAGTACTTC.